The next 25 T cell receptor beta chains were all read from a single sample in a study of cytomegalovirus exposure and HLA in healthy donors. Vbeta (60) and Jbeta (13) primers were used in the PCR. Data came from immunoSEQ multiplex PCR; TCRdb stores just in-frame clones and leaves some out. The sample lists tens of thousands of clones; 63% were seen once. The sample was PBMCs. These receptors were collected from a middle-aged woman in good health and CMV-seropositive.

In this sample, this clone turned up a few times. This chain links TRBV19 with TRBJ2-2; 7 nucleotides agree with TRBD2. This CDR3 has 17 residues. Germline V lookup: CDR1 LNHDA, CDR2 SQIVND (reference sequence). The ends lost 6 bases at V and 0 bases at J; junction bases unmatched: 10. The CDR3 loop is CASRASSGLANTGELFF. Here the CDR3 DNA reads TGTGCCAGTAGGGCGAGTAGCGGGCTGGCGAACACCGGGGAGCTGTTTTTT.

This clone was detected a few times. This sequence joins TRBV28 and TRBJ2-3; D is unresolved. CDR1 and CDR2 from the germline V gene are MDHEN and SYDVKM. This CDR3 has 10 amino acids. Trimming took off 4 bases at V and 7 bases at J, with 3 bases between the two ends. CDR3 nucleotide sequence: TGTGCCAGCAGTTCGTATACGCAGTATTTT. This translates into CASSSYTQYF.

This rearrangement joins TRBV5-4 to TRBJ2-7; TRBD1 agrees at 7 bases. The CDR3 spans 14 residues. CDR1 SGHNT and CDR2 YYREEE come from the germline V gene (reference sequence). Trimming removed 4 bases from V and 1 base from J; junction bases left unmatched: 5. CDR3 amino acids: CASSPDRESYEQYF. The CDR3 DNA follows: TGTGCCAGCAGCCCTGACAGGGAATCCTACGAGCAGTACTTC.

This clone was seen only a few times. The junction differs from germline at one of its ends, possibly a read error. The rearrangement links TRBV5-4 to TRBJ2-1; 8 nucleotides agree with TRBD2. The CDR3 spans 14 residues. Germline values: CDR1 SGHNT, CDR2 YYREEE (reference sequence). This chain's CDR3 is CASSLDRLTSGNVF. The DNA for the CDR3 is TGTGCCAGCAGCTTGGACCGGTTAACTAGCGGCAACGTCTTC.

This clone was seen a few times. The chain combines TRBV7-9 with TRBJ1-4; D is undetermined. CDR3 length equals 13 residues. Trimming removed 5 bases from V and 3 bases from J, with 7 bases in between. Germline CDR1 SEHNR, CDR2 FQNEAQ (reference sequence). The CDR3 region is CASSLSPNEKLFF. DNA for the CDR3: TGTGCCAGCAGCCTTAGCCCTAATGAAAAACTGTTTTTT.

The rearrangement links TRBV30 to TRBJ1-2, with a tentative D call TRBD1 (6 bases). Germline loops: CDR1 GTSNPN, CDR2 SVGIG (reference sequence). This CDR3 comprises 14 residues. V lost 0 bases and J lost 8, with 16 bases in between. The CDR3 loop is CAWSVPRTVLGYTF. CDR3 nucleotide sequence: TGTGCCTGGAGTGTACCCAGGACAGTCCTAGGCTACACCTTC. Looking up the rest from reference TRBV30 and TRBJ1-2 gives the full variable domain: SQTIHQWPATLVQPVGSPLSLECTVEGTSNPNLYWYRQAAGRGLQLLFYSVGIGQISSEVPQNLSASRPQDRQFILSSKKLLLSDSGFYLCAWSVPRTVLGYTFGSGTRLTVV.

The CDR3 nucleotides read TGTGCCAGCTCACCCGGCGGGAATAGCAATCAGCCCCAGCATTTT. Its translation is CASSPGGNSNQPQHF. The gene calls are TRBV18 and TRBJ1-5; D remains unclear. This CDR3 is built from 15 residues. The germline CDR1 and CDR2 sequences are KGHSH and LQKENI. The V end was cut by 3 bases, the J end by 0 bases, with 9 bases between. Together with reference TRBV18 and TRBJ1-5, the CDR3 gives the full variable domain: NAGVMQNPRHLVRRRGQEARLRCSPMKGHSHVYWYRQLPEEGLKFMVYLQKENIIDESGMPKERFSAEFPKEGPSILRIQQVVRGDSAAYFCASSPGGNSNQPQHFGDGTRLSIL.

The V gene is TRBV4-1, the J gene TRBJ1-4; tentatively, D is TRBD1 (5 bases). CDR1 and CDR2 (germline): MGHRA, YSYEKL. The V end lost 6 bases, the J end lost 8 bases, and 16 bases lay between the germline ends. This CDR3 is 14 amino acids long. The CDR3 DNA reads TGCGCCAGCAGGCAAACACACAGGTCGGAAAAACTGTTTTTT. Translating it yields CASRQTHRSEKLFF.

The chain is built from TRBV7-2 and TRBJ2-7, with unresolved D. The CDR3 is made up of 13 amino acids. V was shortened by 5 bases and J by 2 bases, with 10 bases between the two germline ends. CDR1 and CDR2 (germline): SGHTA, FQGNSA. This CDR3 is CASSHQSPYEQYF. CDR3 DNA sequence: TGTGCCAGCAGCCATCAGTCCCCCTACGAGCAGTACTTC. Together with reference TRBV7-2 and TRBJ2-7, the CDR3 gives the full variable domain: GAGVSQSPSNKVTEKGKDVELRCDPISGHTALYWYRQSLGQGLEFLIYFQGNSAPDKSGLPSDRFSAERTGGSVSTLTIQRTQQEDSAVYLCASSHQSPYEQYFGPGTRLTVT.

The rearrangement links TRBV6-6 to TRBJ1-2; 8 bases agree with TRBD1. V was clipped by 6 bases and J by 4 bases; unmatched bases: 13. There are 16 residues in the CDR3. Germline loops: CDR1 MNHNY, CDR2 SVGAGI (reference sequence). Written as DNA, the CDR3 is TGTGCCAGCAGCTTACTTAGGAGGGACAGGACCTATGGCTACACCTTC. It specifies CASSLLRRDRTYGYTF.

This clone has only one observation. V usage is TRBV5-1 and J usage is TRBJ2-1; 9 bases line up with TRBD2. From germline, CDR1 is SGHRS and CDR2 YFSETQ. This CDR3 spans 16 amino acids. Unmatched junction bases numbered 11, after V lost 1 base and J lost 9 bases. CDR3 amino acids: CASSLPGTSLMSEQFF. For the CDR3, the DNA is TGCGCCAGCAGCTTGCCGGGGACTAGCCTCATGAGTGAGCAGTTCTTC.

CDR3 in DNA: TGTGCCAGCAGCTTAGGTGTTAGCGGGGCAACCTACGAGCAGTACTTC. It is translated as CASSLGVSGATYEQYF. V and J are TRBV11-2 and TRBJ2-7, with 8 bases aligning to TRBD2. This CDR3 has 16 amino acids. The V gene end was trimmed by 1 base and the J gene end by 2 bases; junction bases not matched to a gene: 7. Germline loops: CDR1 SGHAT, CDR2 FQNNGV.

V is TRBV27 and J is TRBJ2-7, with D unresolved. Trimming cost V 3 bases and J 6 bases, with 12 bases left between them. Per germline, CDR1 MNHEY and CDR2 SMNVEV (reference sequence). The CDR3 covers 13 residues. Here the CDR3 reads CASSLLLTGEQYF. Here the CDR3 DNA reads TGTGCCAGCAGTTTGCTCCTTACCGGCGAGCAGTACTTC.

V and J are TRBV28 and TRBJ1-2; 8 nucleotides line up with TRBD1. The CDR3 is made up of 15 amino acids. Trimming at V came to 5 bases and at J to 2 bases, leaving 7 bases not matched to a gene. Germline CDR1 and CDR2: MDHEN and SYDVKM. The CDR3 region has the DNA TGTGCCAGCAGTAACGACAGGGGACGAAACTATGGCTACACCTTC. Protein product: CASSNDRGRNYGYTF.

The rearrangement links TRBV27 to TRBJ2-7; D uncertain. The V gene lost 5 bases and the J gene lost 0 bases, with 14 bases spanning the gap. This CDR3 is 15 amino acids long. Germline V CDR1 and CDR2: MNHEY, SMNVEV (reference sequence). This CDR3 reads CASSPIIRSSYEQYF. The CDR3 coding sequence is TGTGCCAGCAGTCCCATAATAAGGAGCTCCTACGAGCAGTACTTC.

The chain couples TRBV6-1 to TRBJ2-1; 12 nucleotides line up with TRBD2. CDR1 and CDR2 from the germline V gene are MNHNS and SASEGT. Trimming took 4 bases from V and 2 from J; bases not matched to a gene: 3. The length of the CDR3 is 16 residues. CDR3 sequence (DNA): TGTGCCAGCAGTGCCGCTAGCGGGAGGGCCTACAATGAGCAGTTCTTC. It specifies CASSAASGRAYNEQFF.

The CDR3 sequence: CASSNSDRAWAETQYF. CDR3 sequence (DNA): TGTGCCAGCAGTAATTCCGACAGGGCTTGGGCGGAGACCCAGTACTTC. The chain has TRBV28 and TRBJ2-5; 7 bases are shared with TRBD1. V dropped 5 bases and J dropped 5; count of bases not matched to a gene: 14. CDR1 MDHEN and CDR2 SYDVKM come from the germline V gene. The CDR3 covers 16 residues.

This clone was seen only a few times. The V and J genes are TRBV27 and TRBJ2-3, with TRBD2 matching 12 bases. This CDR3 is built from 20 residues. The germline V gene has CDR1 MNHEY and CDR2 SMNVEV (reference sequence). V shed 6 bases, J shed 3 bases, and the junction held 19 bases outside the gene matches. DNA of the CDR3: TGTGCCAGCAGCAGAATCGGAGGGCTAGCGGGAGGGCCGTCTACAGATACGCAGTATTTT. It yields the protein CASSRIGGLAGGPSTDTQYF.

This clone was counted once. V is TRBV2 and J is TRBJ2-4, with TRBD2 matching 15 bases. V was pared by 3 bases and J by 3 bases, with 0 bases of the junction left unmatched. Germline V gives CDR1 SNHLY, CDR2 FYNNEI. This CDR3 has 16 residues. Here the CDR3 DNA reads TGTGCCAGCAGTGAGGGACTAGCGGGAGGCAAAAACATTCAGTACTTC. Translation gives CASSEGLAGGKNIQYF.

The rearrangement uses TRBV9 and TRBJ2-1; D possibly corresponds to TRBD1 (5 bases). Trimming pared 0 bases from V and 5 bases from J, leaving 12 bases between. Germline V gene sequence: CDR1 SGDLS, CDR2 YYNGEE. The CDR3 sequence is 15 residues long. CDR3 in DNA: TGTGCCAGCAGCGTAGAACCCACAGGCAACAATGAGCAGTTCTTC. Protein product: CASSVEPTGNNEQFF. The full variable domain, with the rest looked up from reference TRBV9 and TRBJ2-1, is DSGVTQTPKHLITATGQRVTLRCSPRSGDLSVYWYQQSLDQGLQFLIQYYNGEERAKGNILERFSAQQFPDLHSELNLSSLELGDSALYFCASSVEPTGNNEQFFGPGTRLTVL.

This clone was recorded a few times. The rearrangement uses TRBV19 and TRBJ2-3; tentatively, D is TRBD2 (6 bases). The CDR3 spans 16 residues. The germline V gene encodes CDR1 LNHDA and CDR2 SQIVND (reference sequence). With 8 bases removed from V and 4 bases from J, the gap between germline ends came to 22 bases. CDR3 in DNA: TGTGCCAGTCCCCACCGGGAGAAAGGAGGTTCAGATACGCAGTATTTT. Its protein is CASPHREKGGSDTQYF. The whole variable domain, filled in from reference TRBV19 and TRBJ2-3, reads DGGITQSPKYLFRKEGQNVTLSCEQNLNHDAMYWYRQDPGQGLRLIYYSQIVNDFQKGDIAEGYSVSREKKESFPLTVTSAQKNPTAFYLCASPHREKGGSDTQYFGPGTRLTVL.

The chain joins TRBV9 to TRBJ2-3, with D possibly TRBD2 on 6 matching bases. The CDR3 consists of 15 residues. Germline assignment: CDR1 SGDLS and CDR2 YYNGEE. Trimming cost V 2 bases and J 0 bases, with 10 bases left between them. The DNA for the CDR3 is TGTGCCAGCAGCGTTGGGGGAGGAAGCACAGATACGCAGTATTTT. It is translated as CASSVGGGSTDTQYF.

The chain uses TRBV28 and TRBJ1-5, with no clear D. Trimming shortened V by 8 bases and J by 3 bases, and 20 bases separated the two germline ends. The CDR3 totals 16 residues. Germline V gene lookup returns CDR1 MDHEN and CDR2 SYDVKM. CDR3 residues: CASGPRGRRLNQPQHF. CDR3 DNA sequence: TGTGCCAGCGGACCCCGAGGGCGGAGGCTCAATCAGCCCCAGCATTTT.

This chain joins TRBV28 and TRBJ2-7; D gene ambiguous. V lost 3 bases, J lost 6 bases, and 12 bases lay in between. This CDR3 spans 13 amino acids. Germline V gene sequence: CDR1 MDHEN, CDR2 SYDVKM. The chain's CDR3 is CASSFSSTLEQYF. The CDR3 nucleotides read TGTGCCAGCAGTTTCAGTTCCACCCTCGAGCAGTACTTC.

The chain links TRBV7-7 to TRBJ2-7; weak D call: TRBD1 (5 bases). Trimming left V 5 bases short and J 2 bases short, with 13 bases between. The CDR3 has 14 residues. CDR1 and CDR2 (germline): SSHAT, FNYEAQ (reference sequence). CDR3 loop: CASSPTTDTYEQYF. CDR3 DNA: TGTGCCAGCAGCCCAACGACAGATACCTACGAGCAGTACTTC.